Presented here are 9 T cell receptor beta chains from one specimen sequenced in a study of T cells in Graves' hyperthyroidism and ophthalmopathy. The source material, RNA transcripts, was used to amplify TCR beta CDR3 regions. HTBI primers were the set used in a first-round RT-PCR of the TCR CDR3. Via MiXCR, TCRdb re-called the multiplex PCR reads, giving one row per CDR3 protein. The top ten clones hold over 15% of a sample with around 620,000 distinct CDR3 sequences, 46% of them seen once. Material: peripheral blood or thyroid tissue (not recorded which). These receptors all stem from an adult woman with Graves' disease, either hyperthyroidism or ophthalmopathy (not recorded which).

In its sample, this clonotype was seen many times. The chain carries TRBV7-2 and TRBJ1-4; no reliable D call. V was clipped by 4 bases and J by 0 bases, with 24 bases between them. The CDR3 sequence is 20 residues long. CDR1 and CDR2 from the germline V gene are SGHTA and FQGNSA. CDR3 sequence: CASSYRLGGRIRPTNEKLFF. CDR3 nucleotides: TGTGCCAGCAGCTATAGATTGGGCGGTCGGATTCGTCCAACTAATGAAAAACTGTTTTTT. The full variable domain, its missing parts supplied by reference TRBV7-2 and TRBJ1-4, is GAGVSQSPSNKVTEKGKDVELRCDPISGHTALYWYRQSLGQGLEFLIYFQGNSAPDKSGLPSDRFSAERTGGSVSTLTIQRTQQEDSAVYLCASSYRLGGRIRPTNEKLFFGSGTQLSVL.

The chain recombines TRBV29-1 with TRBJ1-2; D is undetermined. This CDR3 has 11 residues. Trimming cost V 1 base and J 8 bases, with 8 bases left between them. CDR1 SQVTM and CDR2 ANQGSEA come from the germline V gene. Written as DNA, the CDR3 is TGCAGCGTTGAAGGGGAGGGAGGCTACACCTTC. This translates into CSVEGEGGYTF.

The J gene is TRBJ2-7, the V gene TRBV10-3; maybe TRBD1 (5 bases). The CDR3 is 14 amino acids. The V end was cut by 3 bases, the J end by 3 bases, with 12 bases between. Germline V gives CDR1 ENHRY, CDR2 SYGVKD. The CDR3 coding sequence is TGTGCCATCAGTGAAATGGGGCACGTCTACGAGCAGTACTTC. It is translated as CAISEMGHVYEQYF.

In this sample, this clonotype turned up many times. The rearrangement uses TRBV6-6 and TRBJ2-7, with TRBD2 as a possible D gene (5 bases). From germline, CDR1 is MNHNY and CDR2 SVGAGI (reference sequence). The V end lost 5 bases, the J end lost 0 bases, and 11 bases lay between the germline ends. The CDR3 sequence is 14 residues long. The CDR3 nucleotides read TGTGCCAGCAGTAGCACGGGGTTCTCCTACGAGCAGTACTTC. Its protein product is CASSSTGFSYEQYF.

The rearrangement links TRBV5-1 to TRBJ1-1; D call uncertain. Trimming left V 3 bases short and J 8 bases short, with 14 bases between. Germline values: CDR1 SGHRS, CDR2 YFSETQ. The CDR3 consists of 13 residues. CDR3 in amino acids: CASSSNADGEAFF. The DNA for the CDR3 is TGCGCCAGCAGCTCCAACGCGGACGGGGAAGCTTTCTTT.

This clonotype showed up many times. The rearrangement uses TRBV7-6 and TRBJ2-2; D unresolved. Per germline, CDR1 SGHVS and CDR2 FNYEAQ. The CDR3 is 18 residues long. V was clipped by 1 base and J by 0 bases, with 15 bases between them. This chain's CDR3 is CASSLGWFLPPNTGELFF. CDR3 sequence (DNA): TGTGCCAGCAGCTTAGGATGGTTTTTACCGCCGAACACCGGGGAGCTGTTTTTT.

This clonotype has ten or more counts. This CDR3 is CASSRTGGFDEQYF. The CDR3 nucleotides read TGTGCCAGTAGTCGGACAGGGGGGTTTGACGAGCAGTACTTC. The V call is TRBV19, the J call TRBJ2-7, with 10 nucleotides matching TRBD1. The CDR3 contains 14 residues. Trimming took 5 bases from V and 5 from J; bases not matched to a gene: 6. The germline V gene encodes CDR1 LNHDA and CDR2 SQIVND (reference sequence).

The sample holds many counts of this clonotype. V and J are TRBV6-2 or TRBV6-3 and TRBJ1-5; 10 bases map to TRBD1. The germline V gene has CDR1 MNHEY and CDR2 SVGEGT. CDR3 length equals 14 residues. Trimming cost V 5 bases and J 11 bases; bases outside gene matches: 9. The CDR3 sequence is CASSDPGTGESQHF. The DNA of the CDR3 is TGTGCCAGCAGTGACCCCGGGACAGGGGAGTCCCAGCATTTT.

This clonotype was observed a handful of times. The V gene is TRBV28, the J gene TRBJ1-4; D gene ambiguous. Trimming stripped 6 bases from V and 6 bases from J, with 5 bases between. From germline, CDR1 is MDHEN and CDR2 SYDVKM. This CDR3 has 11 residues. The CDR3 nucleotides read TGTGCCAGCAGGCTATATGAAAAACTGTTTTTT. Translation gives CASRLYEKLFF.